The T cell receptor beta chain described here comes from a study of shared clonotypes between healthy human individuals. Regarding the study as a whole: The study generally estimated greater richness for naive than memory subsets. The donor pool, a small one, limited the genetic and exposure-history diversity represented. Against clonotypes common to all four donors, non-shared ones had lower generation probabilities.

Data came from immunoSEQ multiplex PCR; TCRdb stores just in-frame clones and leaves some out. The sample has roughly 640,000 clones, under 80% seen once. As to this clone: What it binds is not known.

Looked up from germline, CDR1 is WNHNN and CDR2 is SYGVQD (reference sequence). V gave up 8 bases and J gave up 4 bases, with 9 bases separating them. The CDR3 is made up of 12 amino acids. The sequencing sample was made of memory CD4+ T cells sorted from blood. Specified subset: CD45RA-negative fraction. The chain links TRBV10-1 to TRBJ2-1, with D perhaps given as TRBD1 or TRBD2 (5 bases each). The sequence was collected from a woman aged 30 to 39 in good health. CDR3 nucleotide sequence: TGCGCCAGCTGGGACGGTTACAATGAGCAGTTCTTC. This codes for CASWDGYNEQFF.